The text below deals with one T cell receptor (beta chain). None of the included patients had other autoimmune diseases, uncontrolled infections, pregnancy or lactation, as these led to exclusion. The data were taken from a study of Graves' ophthalmopathy and Graves' hyperthyroidism. This CDR3 is 13 amino acids long. The germline V and J ends were trimmed by 7 bases and 6 bases, with 15 bases remaining between them. Amplification of TCR beta CDR3 regions used RNA transcripts. RT-PCR with HTBI primers came first, then second-round multiplex PCR. TCRdb used MiXCR to reprocess the multiplex PCR reads, holding one entry per CDR3 protein. The sample yields 200,000 to 300,000 distinct CDR3 sequences, around 45% seen once.

The receptor comes from an adult man with Graves' ophthalmopathy. The V gene is TRBV12-3 or TRBV12-4, the J gene TRBJ1-1; maybe TRBD1 (5 bases). Sequenced input: peripheral blood. This chain's CDR3 is CASNLFGGAEAFF. The CDR3 nucleotides read TGTGCCAGCAACCTATTTGGGGGGGCTGAAGCTTTCTTT.